This TCR beta chain appears in the sequencing data of a study of CD8+CD57+ T cells in acquired aplastic anemia. Whole-study context: Each DNA sample taken from sorted CD4+ and CD8+ cells came to about 3.4 ug on average.

Notes on the study in general: Simpson's diversity of CD8+ cells was not significantly different in patients compared with controls. Patients and controls had in common twenty-nine CD8+ CDR3 sequences.

The V gene's germline CDR1 is WNHNN and CDR2 SYGVQD (reference sequence). V lost 6 bases, J lost 5 bases, and 14 bases lay in between. The CDR3 covers 13 residues. Genomic DNA acted as the template from which TCR beta VDJ combination and CDR3 sequence profiling were carried out. TCRdb fed the reads into MiXCR, producing one record per CDR3 protein. The table includes hundreds of thousands of distinct CDR3 sequences, around 60% detected once. Points on this clonotype: Antigen: not known.

The clonotype originates from a human donor with severe aplastic anemia or a healthy control (not recorded which). The sequenced material came from sorted CD4+, CD8+, or CD8+CD57+ T cells (not recorded which) from PBMCs. The chain has TRBV10-1 and TRBJ2-7; possible D gene TRBD2, 5 bases. CDR3 in DNA: TGCGCCAGCAGCGGGAACGGACGGAACGAGCAGTACTTC. Its protein is CASSGNGRNEQYF.